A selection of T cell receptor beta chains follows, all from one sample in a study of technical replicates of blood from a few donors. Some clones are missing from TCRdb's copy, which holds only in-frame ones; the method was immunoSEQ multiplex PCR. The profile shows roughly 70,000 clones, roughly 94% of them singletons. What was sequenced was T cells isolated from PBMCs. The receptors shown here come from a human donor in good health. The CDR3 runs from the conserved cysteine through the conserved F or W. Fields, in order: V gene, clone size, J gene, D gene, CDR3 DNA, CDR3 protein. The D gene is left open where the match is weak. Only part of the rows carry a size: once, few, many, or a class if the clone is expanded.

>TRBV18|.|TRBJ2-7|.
TGTGCCAGCTCACCAGGGGGACACTTCTACGAGCAGTACTTC
CASSPGGHFYEQYF
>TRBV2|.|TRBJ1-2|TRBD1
TGTGCCAGCGGTAACAAGGGAACAGGGGATCCAGGCTACACCTTC
CASGNKGTGDPGYTF
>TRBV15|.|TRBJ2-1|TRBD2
TGTGCCACCAGCAGAGGACTAGCGGACAATGAGCAGTTCTTC
CATSRGLADNEQFF
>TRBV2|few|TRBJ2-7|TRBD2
TGTGCCAGCCAGCGGGAGGGCCTCCCCTACGAGCAGTACTTC
CASQREGLPYEQYF
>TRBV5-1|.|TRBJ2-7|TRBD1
TGCGCCAGCAGCTTAGGCGGACAGGGAACAAGGGTCTACGAGCAGTACTTC
CASSLGGQGTRVYEQYF
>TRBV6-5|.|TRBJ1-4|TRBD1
TGTGCCAGCAGTTCAGGGGGGCAGGAAAAACTGTTTTTT
CASSSGGQEKLFF
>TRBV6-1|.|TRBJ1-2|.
TGTGCCAGCAGCAACCTTAACACGCATAGCTACACCTTC
CASSNLNTHSYTF
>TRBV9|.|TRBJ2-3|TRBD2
TGTGCCAGCAGCGGCCGACTAGCGGATAGCACAGATACGCAGTATTTT
CASSGRLADSTDTQYF
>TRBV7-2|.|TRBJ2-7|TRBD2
TGTGCCAGCAGCGGTGGACTAGCGGGAGCCTACGAGCAGTACTTC
CASSGGLAGAYEQYF
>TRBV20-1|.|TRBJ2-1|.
TGCAGCTTAGACAGCTACAATGAGCAGTTCTTC
CSLDSYNEQFF
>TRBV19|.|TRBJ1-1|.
TGTGCCAGTAGTATAGCAACAGTTTCTGAAGCTTTCTTT
CASSIATVSEAFF
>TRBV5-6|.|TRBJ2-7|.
TGTGCCAGCAGCCGGGCAGGGTTGTTCTACGAGCAGTACTTC
CASSRAGLFYEQYF
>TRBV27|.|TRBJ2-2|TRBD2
TGTGCCAGCAGTTATAGTAGCGGGAGGCTGGGGACCGGGGAGCTGTTTTTT
CASSYSSGRLGTGELFF
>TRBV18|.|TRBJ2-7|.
TGTGCCAGCTCACTAGCCCTTGAACCCTCCTACGAGCAGTACTTC
CASSLALEPSYEQYF
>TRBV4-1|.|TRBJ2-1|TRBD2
TGCGCCAGCAGCCAAGTAGGCGGGAGTATTCGCCATGAGCAGTTCTTC
CASSQVGGSIRHEQFF
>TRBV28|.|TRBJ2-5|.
TGTGCCAGCAGAAGACAGGTCGGTCAGACCCAGTACTTC
CASRRQVGQTQYF
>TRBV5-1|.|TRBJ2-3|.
TGCGCCAGCAGCTTGTACGGGGCGCAGTATTTT
CASSLYGAQYF
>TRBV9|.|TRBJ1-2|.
TGTGCCAGCAGCGGACAGGCTGAAGCTAACTATGGCTACACCTTC
CASSGQAEANYGYTF
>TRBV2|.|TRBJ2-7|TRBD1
TGTGCCAGCAGTTCCCAGGGACAGGTTTCCTCCGAGCAGTACTTC
CASSSQGQVSSEQYF
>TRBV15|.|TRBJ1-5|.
TGTGCCACCAGCAATTCGGGAGAATATCAGCCCCAGCATTTT
CATSNSGEYQPQHF
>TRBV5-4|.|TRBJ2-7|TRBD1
TGTGCCAGCAGCTACGGGACAGGGGGTTTCTACGAGCAGTACTTC
CASSYGTGGFYEQYF
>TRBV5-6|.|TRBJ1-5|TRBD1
TGTGCCAGCAGCGGGGGACAGGGCAATCAGCCCCAGCATTTT
CASSGGQGNQPQHF
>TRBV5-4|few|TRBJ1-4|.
TGTGCCAGCAGCCGGACTGCTAATGAAAAACTGTTTTTT
CASSRTANEKLFF
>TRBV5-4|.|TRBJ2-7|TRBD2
TGTGCCAGCGGGGGGACTAGCGGGAGATCGGTTTACTACGAGCAGTACTTC
CASGGTSGRSVYYEQYF
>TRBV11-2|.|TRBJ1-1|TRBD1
TGTGCCAGCAGCTTCCACAGGGGAGCTTTCTTT
CASSFHRGAFF
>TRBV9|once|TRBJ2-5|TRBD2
TGTGCCAGCAGCGTACAAAGCGGGAGGTCTGAGACCCAGTACTTC
CASSVQSGRSETQYF
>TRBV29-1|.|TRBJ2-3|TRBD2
TGCAGCGTCCTAGCGGGAACAGATACGCAGTATTTT
CSVLAGTDTQYF
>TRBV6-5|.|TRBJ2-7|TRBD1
TGTGCCAGCAGTTACGCGGGACAGGGGGCTTACGAGCAGTACTTC
CASSYAGQGAYEQYF
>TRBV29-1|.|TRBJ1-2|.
TGCAGCGTTCCGACAGGCCTTAACTATGGCTACACCTTC
CSVPTGLNYGYTF
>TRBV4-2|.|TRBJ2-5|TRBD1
TGTGCCAGCAGTCCCTTAGACAGGGCGGAGACCCAGTACTTC
CASSPLDRAETQYF
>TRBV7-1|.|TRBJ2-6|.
TGTGCCAGCAGCGGGAGGCATACGAGGACAAAGTCGGGCCAACTCCTGACTTTC
CASSGRHTRTKSGQLLTF
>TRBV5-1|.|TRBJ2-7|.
TGCGCCAGCAGCTTGGACGGGAGCAACTACGAGCAGTACTTC
CASSLDGSNYEQYF
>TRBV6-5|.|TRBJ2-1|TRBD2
TGTGCCAGCAGCCGTAGCGGGAACCTCTACAATGAGCAGTTCTTC
CASSRSGNLYNEQFF
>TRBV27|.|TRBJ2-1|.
TGTGCCAGCAGTTTTGGAGGGGCGTCCTACAATGAGCAGTTCTTC
CASSFGGASYNEQFF
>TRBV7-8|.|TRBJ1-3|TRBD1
TGTGCCAGCAGCTTAGCCTTCGATTTAGGGACAGGTCTTCTCTCTGGAAACACCATATATTTT
CASSLAFDLGTGLLSGNTIYF
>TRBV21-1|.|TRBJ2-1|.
TGTGCCAGCACCCTGACTAGCGGGAGCTTCAATGAGCAGTTCTTC
CASTLTSGSFNEQFF
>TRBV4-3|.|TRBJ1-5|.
TGCGCCAGCAGCCAAGATACTGGGGGGACTCAGCCCCAGCATTTT
CASSQDTGGTQPQHF
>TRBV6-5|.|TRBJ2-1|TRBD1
TGTGCCAGCAGTTACTCGATCGGGACAGATAACAATGAGCAGTTCTTC
CASSYSIGTDNNEQFF
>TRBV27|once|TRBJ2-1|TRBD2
TGTGCCAGCAGTTTATCCCTAGGGAGGCAGCGGGAGAACAATGAGCAGTTCTTC
CASSLSLGRQRENNEQFF
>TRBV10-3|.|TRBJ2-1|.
TGTGCCATCAGTGAGACGAGGGAGAAGGAGAATGAGCAGTTCTTC
CAISETREKENEQFF
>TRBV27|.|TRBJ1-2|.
TGTGCCAGCAGTTTAACCCGGGGGGCTGGTGGCTACACCTTC
CASSLTRGAGGYTF
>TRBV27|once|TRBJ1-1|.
TGTGCCAGCAGTTTACTGGCAGGGGAAGGGATGAACACTGAAGCTTTCTTT
CASSLLAGEGMNTEAFF
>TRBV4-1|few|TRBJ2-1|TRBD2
TGCGCCAGCAGCTTCCGGACTAGCGGGGGCTTAGTTGAGCAGTTCTTC
CASSFRTSGGLVEQFF
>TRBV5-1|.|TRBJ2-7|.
TGCGCCAGCAGCCTCCCCAAGATCGGGGATCCCTACGAGCAGTACTTC
CASSLPKIGDPYEQYF
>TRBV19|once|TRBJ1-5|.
TGTGCCAGTAACGGGAGGGGAGGGGGCAATCAGCCCCAGCATTTT
CASNGRGGGNQPQHF